Described below is a single T cell receptor (beta chain) sequence and its context. As yet, its antigen is unknown. This sample is drawn from a study of T cell repertoires in cytomegalovirus infection. Across the study: Selected CMV epitopes included recently identified HLA-C-restricted ones as well as well-studied HLA-B-restricted ones. Overall study results and limits: Ex vivo responses were dominated by HLA-C-restricted CMV-specific TCR beta clonotypes. People with CMV and the relevant HLA were identified by cumulative public TCR beta family frequency.

The CDR3 covers 13 residues. From germline, CDR1 is MNHEY and CDR2 SVGAGI. V gave up 0 bases and J gave up 9 bases, with 11 bases separating them. TCRdb reanalysed the reads using MiXCR and keeps one entry per CDR3 protein. The repertoire holds about half a million distinct CDR3 sequences, with 30% to 40% as singletons. Sequenced material: cultured PBMCs, taken from culture after CMV antigen stimulation. This TCR derives from a human donor in good health (CMV status not recorded). Some clones in this sample may be carry-over from other donors' samples. V gene TRBV6-5 combines with J gene TRBJ1-2; no clear D. The CDR3 spells CASSYSNDLRYTF. The CDR3 DNA follows: TGTGCCAGCAGTTACTCGAATGACCTGCGCTACACCTTC.